The 14 T cell receptor beta chains listed next were all sequenced from one sample in a study of blood T cell repertoires in COVID-19. TCRdb's table, derived via immunoSEQ multiplex PCR, lists solely in-frame clones and lacks some. The data contain 200,000 to 250,000 clones, 87% of them singletons. Sequenced input: PBMCs or T cells enriched from blood (not recorded which). All receptors come from a man younger than 40 who had recovered from COVID-19.

The chain employs TRBV4-3 and TRBJ2-1, with 9 bases fitting TRBD1. The CDR3 is made up of 15 amino acids. From germline, CDR1 is LGHNA and CDR2 YSLEER. V shed 0 bases and J 6 bases; nucleotides not matched to a gene: 3. In DNA, the CDR3 is TGCGCCAGCAGCCAAGATTGGGGACAGGGCAATGAGCAGTTCTTC. Protein product: CASSQDWGQGNEQFF.

This sequence joins TRBV28 and TRBJ2-2; a weak D match, TRBD1 (6 bases). CDR3 length: 16 residues. Germline V CDR1 and CDR2: MDHEN, SYDVKM. V was trimmed by 7 bases and J by 0 bases, leaving 15 bases between them. CDR3 nucleotides: TGTGCCAGCATCTCAATCGGACAGTCGAACACCGGGGAGCTGTTTTTT. It is translated as CASISIGQSNTGELFF. The entire variable domain, with the rest obtained from reference TRBV28 and TRBJ2-2, is as follows: DVKVTQSSRYLVKRTGEKVFLECVQDMDHENMFWYRQDPGLGLRLIYFSYDVKMKEKGDIPEGYSVSREKKERFSLILESASTNQTSMYLCASISIGQSNTGELFFGEGSRLTVL.

This clone occurred once. V and J are TRBV11-3 and TRBJ2-1, with 7 nucleotides matching TRBD1. Germline CDR1 SGHNT, CDR2 YENEEA. V shed 1 base, J shed 4 bases, and the junction held 4 bases outside the gene matches. The CDR3 covers 15 residues. The DNA of the CDR3 is TGTGCCAGCAGCTTAGGAGGGGGCCCGTACAATGAGCAGTTCTTC. This translates into CASSLGGGPYNEQFF.

This clone is a singleton in its sample. The V and J genes are TRBV3-1 (or the pseudogene TRBV3-2) and TRBJ1-2, with 12 bases identical to TRBD1. Germline V gene sequence: CDR1 LGHDT, CDR2 YNNKEL (reference sequence). With 6 bases clipped from V and 6 bases from J, the junction kept 20 bases outside the gene matches. The CDR3 is 19 residues long. CDR3 region: CASSHPRGTGGSRGNGYTF. The DNA for the CDR3 is TGTGCCAGCAGTCATCCCAGGGGGACAGGGGGCTCCCGGGGGAATGGCTACACCTTC.

This chain joins TRBV7-8 and TRBJ2-4, with 8 nucleotides matching TRBD1. V was clipped by 5 bases and J by 6 bases; unmatched bases: 3. CDR3 length equals 13 residues. In germline, CDR1 is SGHVS, CDR2 FQNEAQ. The DNA for the CDR3 is TGTGCCAGCAGCCGTGGACAGGGAAACATTCAGTACTTC. This gives the protein CASSRGQGNIQYF.

V is TRBV5-1 and J is TRBJ1-6; TRBD1 aligns across 8 bases. This CDR3 spans 15 amino acids. Germline-derived CDR1 and CDR2 are SGHRS and YFSETQ. V lost 3 bases and J lost 9; bases outside the gene matches: 8. For the CDR3, the DNA is TGCGCCAGCAGCTCCCGGACAGGGTTTGGTTCACCCCTCCACTTT. It specifies CASSSRTGFGSPLHF.

The V gene is TRBV20-1, the J gene TRBJ2-1; 9 bases line up with TRBD1. Per germline, CDR1 DFQATT and CDR2 SNEGSKA (reference sequence). The CDR3 loop spans 14 amino acids. J was trimmed by 9 bases and V by 3 bases; bases with no gene match: 9. This chain's CDR3 is CSASPGTGQGEQFF. The CDR3 region has the DNA TGCAGTGCTAGTCCCGGGACAGGGCAAGGTGAGCAGTTCTTC.

V and J are TRBV29-1 and TRBJ2-2; 10 bases align to TRBD1. There are 15 residues in the CDR3. The germline CDR1 and CDR2 sequences are SQVTM and ANQGSEA. V trimming: 8 bases; J trimming: 5 bases; junction bases outside the gene matches: 11. The DNA of the CDR3 is TGCAGCTGCCGGTCCGACAGGGGGCGAACCGGGGAGCTGTTTTTT. This codes for CSCRSDRGRTGELFF.

The chain has TRBV7-2 and TRBJ2-7, with D perhaps TRBD2 (6 bases). Trimming left V 5 bases short and J 0 bases short, with 17 bases between. The germline gives CDR1 SGHTA, CDR2 FQGNSA. The CDR3 has 16 residues. CDR3 in DNA: TGTGCCAGCAGCCCCCGGACTGCGACTAGCTCCTACGAGCAGTACTTC. Amino acids: CASSPRTATSSYEQYF.

V usage is TRBV10-3 and J usage is TRBJ1-3; TRBD1 might be the D (6 bases). From germline, CDR1 is ENHRY and CDR2 SYGVKD. Between the trimmed V and J ends, which lost 10 bases and 0 bases, there was a span of 13 bases. This CDR3 is built from 14 residues. CDR3 region: CATLPQGSGNTIYF. CDR3 nucleotides: TGTGCCACCTTACCACAGGGCTCTGGAAACACCATATATTTT.

This clone was seen once. The chain couples TRBV2 to TRBJ1-1; TRBD1 aligns across 8 bases. V lost 4 bases to trimming and J lost 5 bases; unmatched junction nucleotides: 3. The CDR3 sequence is 13 residues long. Germline CDR1 is SNHLY and CDR2 is FYNNEI. In DNA form, the CDR3 reads TGTGCCAGCAGTGGACAGGGGTTGACTGAAGCTTTCTTT. Translation: CASSGQGLTEAFF. Based on the CDR3 plus reference TRBV2 and TRBJ1-1, the full variable domain is EPEVTQTPSHQVTQMGQEVILRCVPISNHLYFYWYRQILGQKVEFLVSFYNNEISEKSEIFDDQFSVERPDGSNFTLKIRSTKLEDSAMYFCASSGQGLTEAFFGQGTRLTVV.

The chain employs TRBV19 and TRBJ1-5; 8 bases agree with TRBD1. This CDR3 is built from 13 residues. CDR1 and CDR2 (germline): LNHDA, SQIVND (reference sequence). V trimming: 6 bases; J trimming: 5 bases; junction bases outside the gene matches: 3. The CDR3 reads CASRTGEYQPQHF. The DNA for the CDR3 is TGTGCCAGTAGGACAGGGGAGTATCAGCCCCAGCATTTT. Based on the CDR3 plus reference TRBV19 and TRBJ1-5, the full variable domain is DGGITQSPKYLFRKEGQNVTLSCEQNLNHDAMYWYRQDPGQGLRLIYYSQIVNDFQKGDIAEGYSVSREKKESFPLTVTSAQKNPTAFYLCASRTGEYQPQHFGDGTRLSIL.

The chain combines TRBV28 with TRBJ2-2; 9 bases map to TRBD2. The V gene's germline CDR1 is MDHEN and CDR2 SYDVKM. J gave up 3 bases and V 1 base, and 12 bases lay outside the gene matches. CDR3 length equals 19 residues. As DNA, the CDR3 is TGTGCCAGCAGTTTATTTGGGACTAGCTTAATAACGGACACCGGGGAGCTGTTTTTT. Translated: CASSLFGTSLITDTGELFF. Complete variable domain (other parts from reference TRBV28 and TRBJ2-2): DVKVTQSSRYLVKRTGEKVFLECVQDMDHENMFWYRQDPGLGLRLIYFSYDVKMKEKGDIPEGYSVSREKKERFSLILESASTNQTSMYLCASSLFGTSLITDTGELFFGEGSRLTVL.

In DNA, the CDR3 is TGTGCCAGCAGCTTAGATTTTAGCTTCTTCGACAATGAGCAGTTCTTC. Translating it yields CASSLDFSFFDNEQFF. The V gene is TRBV11-2, the J gene TRBJ2-1; D is ambiguous. CDR1 is SGHAT and CDR2 is FQNNGV in the germline V gene. The CDR3 contains 16 residues. V lost 0 bases and J lost 5, with 14 bases in between.